This T cell receptor beta chain emerged from a study of T cells in Graves' hyperthyroidism and ophthalmopathy. Whole-study results and caveats: Stable hyperthyroidism was told apart from ophthalmopathy by a model built on 13 V-J features. Blood samples included most of the expanded thyroid clonotypes exceeding 0.001. Ophthalmopathy onset followed model prediction by a median roughly 6.5 months.

This clonotype was counted ten times or more. Its matching antigen is unknown. RNA transcripts yielded amplified TCR beta CDR3 regions. The primer set for the first-round RT-PCR of the TCR CDR3 was HTBI. One entry per CDR3 protein, called by TCRdb with MiXCR from the multiplex PCR reads. The table lists around 660,000 distinct CDR3 sequences, 45% of them singletons, with roughly 7.2% in the top ten. Germline V CDR1 and CDR2: SNHLY, FYNNEI. The CDR3 length is 10 residues. Trimming shortened V by 6 bases and J by 11 bases, and 10 bases separated the two germline ends. Clinical symptoms, serum thyroxine and TRAb, thyroid ultrasound and orbital computed tomography were used for the diagnoses.

What was sequenced was peripheral blood or thyroid tissue (not recorded which). V gene TRBV2 combines with J gene TRBJ1-1, with TRBD1 as a possible D gene (5 bases). The sequence came from an adult man with Graves' disease, either hyperthyroidism or ophthalmopathy (not recorded which). The CDR3 coding sequence is TGTGCCAGCAGCGAGGGGACGGCTTTCTTT. Its protein is CASSEGTAFF.